Listed here is a single TCR beta chain. The repertoire was sequenced with immunoSEQ multiplex PCR; TCRdb's copy has only in-frame clones and lacks some. Found here are tens of thousands of clones, roughly 92% of them singletons; the top ten hold around 0.38%. From germline, CDR1 is MDHEN and CDR2 SYDVKM. The CDR3 contains 15 residues. The V segment lost 6 bases and the J segment 2 bases; nucleotides outside the gene matches: 9. The sample comes from a study of T cell changes during pregnancy in multiple sclerosis. The TCR was taken from a female donor with multiple sclerosis, enrolled in a pregnancy study. The sample here was CD4+ T cells from peripheral blood mononuclear cells, taken before pregnancy. The chain employs TRBV28 and TRBJ1-1; 7 bases line up with TRBD1. The CDR3 DNA reads as TGTGCCAGCAGCAGGGACAGCCAGACTAACACTGAAGCTTTCTTT. Translating gives CASSRDSQTNTEAFF.